This T cell receptor (beta chain) is from a study of T cell repertoires in cytomegalovirus infection. As for the study in general: Public TCR beta signature analysis indicated the presence of both CMV infection and matching HLA type.

On this clonotype: Its antigen is unidentified.

V lost 6 bases and J 0 bases, leaving 11 bases between the germline ends. The length of the CDR3 is 15 residues. The germline V gene has CDR1 MDHEN and CDR2 SYDVKM. TCRdb reprocessed the reads with MiXCR, giving one entry per CDR3 protein. The data hold 300,000 to 400,000 distinct CDR3 sequences, with 20% to 25% observed a single time. The sample consisted of cultured PBMCs, taken from culture after CMV antigen stimulation. The rearrangement joins TRBV28 to TRBJ1-4; tentatively, D is TRBD1 (6 bases). The sequence was collected from a human donor in good health (CMV status not recorded). Some clones in this sample may be carry-over from other donors' samples. The CDR3 nucleotides are TGTGCCAGCAGGGGGGCCACGGCAACTAATGAAAAACTGTTTTTT. Translation: CASRGATATNEKLFF. Complete variable domain (other parts from reference TRBV28 and TRBJ1-4): DVKVTQSSRYLVKRTGEKVFLECVQDMDHENMFWYRQDPGLGLRLIYFSYDVKMKEKGDIPEGYSVSREKKERFSLILESASTNQTSMYLCASRGATATNEKLFFGSGTQLSVL.